One and the same sample provided the 9 T cell receptor beta chains below, sequenced in a study of blood T cell repertoires in COVID-19 (TCRdb year 2020). Libraries were constructed by the immunoSEQ multiplex PCR assay. TCRdb carries this immuneACCESS record with in-frame sequences only. Its versions omit some clonotypes, under half of them owing to an unresolved V gene in the studies checked, with the rest unexplained. This sample holds 130,000 or so clones; 82% were observed only once. 3.5% to 5.5% of the sample lies in the top ten. Sequenced sample: peripheral blood. All receptors derive from a woman in her 70s with acute or convalescent COVID-19.

The V gene is TRBV6-6, the J gene TRBJ1-4; D is unresolved. Trimming removed 7 bases from V and 7 bases from J, with 10 bases in between. The CDR3 extends over 12 amino acids. The germline CDR1 and CDR2 sequences are MNHNY and SVGAGI (reference sequence). Here the CDR3 reads CASTTVGEKLFF. The CDR3 DNA reads as TGTGCCAGCACCACTGTCGGTGAAAAACTGTTTTTT.

The chain recombines TRBV5-4 with TRBJ1-1, with D possibly matching TRBD1 (5 bases). The CDR3 runs to 14 residues. V gave up 4 bases and J gave up 5 bases, with 15 bases separating them. Germline values: CDR1 SGHNT, CDR2 YYREEE (reference sequence). The CDR3 sequence is CASSQKGRGTEAFF. For the CDR3, the DNA is TGTGCCAGCAGCCAAAAGGGGCGTGGGACTGAAGCTTTCTTT.

The V call is TRBV7-2, the J call TRBJ2-1; 8 bases map to TRBD2. The CDR3 consists of 13 residues. Germline assignment: CDR1 SGHTA and CDR2 FQGNSA. Losses at the gene ends were 0 bases for V and 12 bases for J; bases not matched to a gene: 4. In DNA, the CDR3 is TGTGCCAGCAGCTTAGCGGGTGCGGGGGGGCAGTTCTTC. Protein: CASSLAGAGGQFF.

This clone showed up just once. The chain employs TRBV19 and TRBJ1-5; D gene unclear. Deletions cut 1 base from V and 6 bases from J, with 19 bases between. The CDR3 has 17 residues. CDR1 LNHDA and CDR2 SQIVND come from the germline V gene (reference sequence). CDR3: CASSIVAGAAGIQPQHF. The CDR3 nucleotides are TGTGCCAGTAGTATAGTTGCCGGCGCGGCGGGGATTCAGCCCCAGCATTTT.

V usage is TRBV5-4 and J usage is TRBJ1-6; D may be TRBD1 (6 bases). Deletions cut 4 bases from V and 5 bases from J, with 10 bases between. This CDR3 has 14 amino acids. Germline V gene sequence: CDR1 SGHNT, CDR2 YYREEE (reference sequence). Here the CDR3 reads CASSSNRDNSPLHF. The CDR3 coding sequence is TGTGCCAGCAGCAGTAACAGGGATAATTCACCCCTCCACTTT.

A word on this clone: Additional DNA sequences in this sample encode the identical CDR3. The chain carries TRBV19 and TRBJ1-6; 7 bases line up with TRBD1. There are 17 residues in the CDR3. CDR1 and CDR2 (germline): LNHDA, SQIVND (reference sequence). The V gene end was trimmed by 5 bases and the J gene end by 0 bases; junction bases not matched to a gene: 7. CDR3 in DNA: TGTGCCAGTAGTCCACGGACAGGTAGCTCCTATAATTCACCCCTCCACTTT. It is translated as CASSPRTGSSYNSPLHF.

This clone appeared once. CDR3 sequence: CASSFRDSVITEQFF. The CDR3 bases are TGCGCCAGCAGCTTTAGAGACAGTGTTATCACTGAGCAGTTCTTC. J is TRBJ2-1 and V is TRBV5-1, with D possibly matching TRBD1 (5 bases). The V gene lost 2 bases and the J gene lost 9 bases, with 18 bases spanning the gap. The CDR3 runs to 15 residues. Germline V CDR1 and CDR2: SGHRS, YFSETQ.

The chain recombines TRBV19 with TRBJ1-1, with D tentatively TRBD1 (5 bases). V was shortened by 0 bases and J by 6 bases, with 8 bases between the two germline ends. This CDR3 has 13 amino acids. From germline, CDR1 is LNHDA and CDR2 SQIVND (reference sequence). CDR3 sequence reads: CASSIETGAEAFF. The DNA for the CDR3 is TGTGCCAGTAGTATAGAAACGGGGGCTGAAGCTTTCTTT.

The chain couples TRBV7-2 to TRBJ2-2; 9 bases fit TRBD1. The CDR3 extends over 16 amino acids. CDR1 and CDR2 from the germline V gene are SGHTA and FQGNSA. The ends lost 1 base at V and 7 bases at J; junction bases unmatched: 7. The CDR3 DNA sequence: TGTGCCAGCAGCTTAGGAGGGACAGGGTATATCGGGGAGCTGTTTTTT. This translates into CASSLGGTGYIGELFF. The variable domain in full, with the rest retrieved from reference TRBV7-2 and TRBJ2-2, is GAGVSQSPSNKVTEKGKDVELRCDPISGHTALYWYRQSLGQGLEFLIYFQGNSAPDKSGLPSDRFSAERTGGSVSTLTIQRTQQEDSAVYLCASSLGGTGYIGELFFGEGSRLTVL.